Below are 10 T cell receptor beta chains sequenced from a single sample in a study of graft-versus-host responses after intestinal transplantation. The protocol was immunoSEQ multiplex PCR, while the TCRdb copy is restricted to in-frame clones and leaves out a portion. The sample records some 85,000 clones, around 86% being singletons. These receptors are not linked to any known antigen. The source was unstimulated CD8+ T cells sorted from spleen or lymph node cells, collected before transplant. All receptors come from a human donor who was the organ donor for an intestinal transplant.

A single count supports this clone. This chain uses TRBV5-1 with TRBJ2-7; D call uncertain. The germline gives CDR1 SGHRS, CDR2 YFSETQ. Trimming took off 5 bases at V and 0 bases at J, with 12 bases between the two ends. This CDR3 has 14 residues. The CDR3: CASRMYAFSYEQYF. The DNA for the CDR3 is TGCGCCAGCAGGATGTATGCATTCTCCTACGAGCAGTACTTC. The full variable domain, in which reference TRBV5-1 and TRBJ2-7 provide the parts outside the CDR3, is KAGVTQTPRYLIKTRGQQVTLSCSPISGHRSVSWYQQTPGQGLQFLFEYFSETQRNKGNFPGRFSGRQFSNSRSEMNVSTLELGDSALYLCASRMYAFSYEQYFGPGTRLTVT.

This clone was detected only once. V usage is TRBV5-1 and J usage is TRBJ1-2; TRBD1 aligns across 7 bases. The J segment lost 7 bases and the V segment lost 1 base, leaving 16 bases of the junction unmatched. The CDR3 totals 17 residues. Germline V gene lookup returns CDR1 SGHRS and CDR2 YFSETQ. The CDR3 DNA is TGCGCCAGCAGCTTGTGGACGGGACAGAGCTATGATGGTGGCTACACCTTC. The encoded protein is CASSLWTGQSYDGGYTF.

The CDR3: CASSHRSPWGNQPQHF. DNA for the CDR3: TGTGCCAGCAGCCATCGGTCTCCATGGGGCAATCAGCCCCAGCATTTT. V usage is TRBV16 and J usage is TRBJ1-5; the D is unclear. V lost 3 bases and J lost 2, with 14 bases in between. This CDR3 region has 16 residues. Germline loops: CDR1 KGHSY, CDR2 FQNENV.

The chain has TRBV5-1 and TRBJ2-7; 8 bases are shared with TRBD1. This CDR3 has 14 residues. Germline V gene lookup returns CDR1 SGHRS and CDR2 YFSETQ. Losses at the gene ends were 7 bases for V and 0 bases for J; bases not matched to a gene: 6. The CDR3 is CASRRDRFSYEQYF. CDR3 nucleotide sequence: TGCGCCAGCCGACGGGACAGGTTCTCCTACGAGCAGTACTTC.

This rearrangement joins TRBV9 to TRBJ1-1; the D gene is possibly TRBD1 (6 bases). V was cut by 0 bases and J by 8 bases, with 17 bases left in between. The CDR3 covers 15 residues. CDR1 is SGDLS and CDR2 is YYNGEE in the germline V gene. CDR3 protein: CASSVEGGPMREAFF. DNA for the CDR3: TGTGCCAGCAGCGTAGAAGGGGGGCCAATGAGAGAAGCTTTCTTT.

The DNA of the CDR3 is TGTGCCAGCAGTGTGCGACAGGGATACAATGAGCAGTTCTTC. Translated, it gives CASSVRQGYNEQFF. The chain employs TRBV2 and TRBJ2-1; TRBD1 aligns across 7 bases. Germline V CDR1 and CDR2: SNHLY, FYNNEI. The CDR3 extends over 14 amino acids. The V gene end was trimmed by 4 bases and the J gene end by 4 bases; junction bases not matched to a gene: 4.

This clone appeared once. DNA of the CDR3: TGTGCCAGCAGTTATCAGCTCCCAGGGGCCACTGAAGCTTTCTTT. Encoded protein: CASSYQLPGATEAFF. The chain combines TRBV27 with TRBJ1-1, with D possibly matching TRBD1 (6 bases). Trimming took 4 bases from V and 4 from J, leaving 16 bases between them. The CDR3 sequence is 15 residues long. Germline CDR1 MNHEY, CDR2 SMNVEV (reference sequence).

The chain has TRBV6-6 and TRBJ1-1, with no clear D. The CDR3 length is 12 residues. V lost 5 bases and J lost 6, with 10 bases in between. Germline lookup yields CDR1 MNHNY and CDR2 SVGAGI (reference sequence). The CDR3 loop is CASSASGSEAFF. CDR3 sequence (DNA): TGTGCCAGCAGTGCCTCCGGGTCTGAAGCTTTCTTT.

This sequence joins TRBV9 and TRBJ1-6; TRBD1 matches 7 bases. This CDR3 comprises 14 residues. Trimming took 5 bases from V and 14 from J; bases not matched to a gene: 13. Germline CDR1 and CDR2: SGDLS and YYNGEE. CDR3 in amino acids: CASRSTGANGALHF. In DNA form, the CDR3 reads TGTGCCAGCAGGTCAACAGGGGCGAATGGGGCCCTCCACTTT.

The V call is TRBV7-9, the J call TRBJ2-1, with 8 bases identical to TRBD2. The trim removed 5 bases at V and 5 bases at J, leaving 8 bases unmatched. Germline V gene sequence: CDR1 SEHNR, CDR2 FQNEAQ (reference sequence). The CDR3 consists of 15 residues. CDR3 region: CASSPLTGGDNEQFF. The CDR3 nucleotides are TGTGCCAGCAGCCCCCTGACGGGGGGGGACAATGAGCAGTTCTTC.